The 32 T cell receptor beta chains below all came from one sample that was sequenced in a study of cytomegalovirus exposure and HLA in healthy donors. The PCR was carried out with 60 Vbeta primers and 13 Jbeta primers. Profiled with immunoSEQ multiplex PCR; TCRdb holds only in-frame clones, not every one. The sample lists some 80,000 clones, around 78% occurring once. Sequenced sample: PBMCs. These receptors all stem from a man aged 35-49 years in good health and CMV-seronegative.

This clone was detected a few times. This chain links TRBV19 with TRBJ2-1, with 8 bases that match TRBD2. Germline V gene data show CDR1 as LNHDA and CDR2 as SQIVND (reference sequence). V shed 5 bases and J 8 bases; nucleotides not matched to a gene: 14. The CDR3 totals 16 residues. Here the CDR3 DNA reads TGTGCCAGTAGTCCCACTAGCGGACCTCCCCCCCATGAGCAGTTCTTC. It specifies CASSPTSGPPPHEQFF. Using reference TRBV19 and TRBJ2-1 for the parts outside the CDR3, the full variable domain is DGGITQSPKYLFRKEGQNVTLSCEQNLNHDAMYWYRQDPGQGLRLIYYSQIVNDFQKGDIAEGYSVSREKKESFPLTVTSAQKNPTAFYLCASSPTSGPPPHEQFFGPGTRLTVL.

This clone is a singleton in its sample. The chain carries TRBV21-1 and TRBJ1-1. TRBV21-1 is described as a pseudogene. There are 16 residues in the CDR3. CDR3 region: CASSSYGGGRGTEAFF. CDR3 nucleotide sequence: TGTGCCAGCAGCTCCTACGGCGGGGGGAGGGGCACTGAAGCTTTCTTT.

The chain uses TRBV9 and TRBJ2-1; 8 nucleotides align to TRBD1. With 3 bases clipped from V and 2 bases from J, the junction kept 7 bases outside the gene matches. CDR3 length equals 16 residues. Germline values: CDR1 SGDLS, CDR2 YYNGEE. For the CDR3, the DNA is TGTGCCAGCAGCGCCCTAGGACAGGGTCCCTACAATGAGCAGTTCTTC. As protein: CASSALGQGPYNEQFF. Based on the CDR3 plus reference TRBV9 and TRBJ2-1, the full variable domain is DSGVTQTPKHLITATGQRVTLRCSPRSGDLSVYWYQQSLDQGLQFLIQYYNGEERAKGNILERFSAQQFPDLHSELNLSSLELGDSALYFCASSALGQGPYNEQFFGPGTRLTVL.

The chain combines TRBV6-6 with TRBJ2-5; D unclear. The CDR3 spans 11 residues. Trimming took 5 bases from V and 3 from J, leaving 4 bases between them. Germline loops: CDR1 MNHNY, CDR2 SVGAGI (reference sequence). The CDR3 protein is CASSPKETQYF. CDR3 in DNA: TGTGCCAGCAGTCCTAAAGAGACCCAGTACTTC.

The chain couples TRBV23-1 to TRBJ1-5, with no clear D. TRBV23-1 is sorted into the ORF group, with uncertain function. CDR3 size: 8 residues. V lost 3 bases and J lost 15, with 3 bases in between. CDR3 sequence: CASSHRHF. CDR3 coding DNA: TGCGCCAGCAGTCATCGGCATTTT.

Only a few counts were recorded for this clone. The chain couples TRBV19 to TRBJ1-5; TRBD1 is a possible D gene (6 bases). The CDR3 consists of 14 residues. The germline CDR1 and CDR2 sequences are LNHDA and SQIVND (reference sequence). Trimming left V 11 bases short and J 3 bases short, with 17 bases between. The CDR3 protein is CASQGQLNNQPQHF. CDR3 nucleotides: TGTGCCTCTCAGGGGCAGTTAAACAATCAGCCCCAGCATTTT.

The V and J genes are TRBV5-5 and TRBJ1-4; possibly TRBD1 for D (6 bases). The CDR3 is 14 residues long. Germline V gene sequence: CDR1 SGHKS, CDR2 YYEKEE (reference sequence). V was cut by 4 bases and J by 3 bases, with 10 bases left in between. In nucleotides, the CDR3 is TGTGCCAGCAGCGCGGGGGGCTCTAATGAAAAACTGTTTTTT. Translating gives CASSAGGSNEKLFF.

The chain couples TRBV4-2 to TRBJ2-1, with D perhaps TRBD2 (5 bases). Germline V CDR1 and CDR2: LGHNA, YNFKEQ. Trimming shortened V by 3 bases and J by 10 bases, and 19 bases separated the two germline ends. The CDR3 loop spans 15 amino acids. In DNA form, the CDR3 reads TGTGCCAGCAGCCAGAGGACTGAGGGAACATTAGAGCAGTTCTTC. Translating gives CASSQRTEGTLEQFF.

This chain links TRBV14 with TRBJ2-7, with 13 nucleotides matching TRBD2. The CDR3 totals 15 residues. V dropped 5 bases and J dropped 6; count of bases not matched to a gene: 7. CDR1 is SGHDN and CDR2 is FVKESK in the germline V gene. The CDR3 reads CASSIGTSGISEQYF. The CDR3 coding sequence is TGTGCCAGCAGCATCGGGACTAGCGGGATCTCCGAGCAGTACTTC. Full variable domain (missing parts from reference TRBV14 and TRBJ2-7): EAGVTQFPSHSVIEKGQTVTLRCDPISGHDNLYWYRRVMGKEIKFLLHFVKESKQDESGMPNNRFLAERTGGTYSTLKVQPAELEDSGVYFCASSIGTSGISEQYFGPGTRLTVT.

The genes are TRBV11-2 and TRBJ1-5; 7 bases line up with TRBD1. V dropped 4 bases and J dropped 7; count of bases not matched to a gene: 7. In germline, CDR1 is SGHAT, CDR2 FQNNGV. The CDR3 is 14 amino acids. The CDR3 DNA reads TGTGCCAGCAGCTCACAGGGGATAGGGCAGCCCCAGCATTTT. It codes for CASSSQGIGQPQHF. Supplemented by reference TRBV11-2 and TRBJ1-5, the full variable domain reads EAGVAQSPRYKIIEKRQSVAFWCNPISGHATLYWYQQILGQGPKLLIQFQNNGVVDDSQLPKDRFSAERLKGVDSTLKIQPAKLEDSAVYLCASSSQGIGQPQHFGDGTRLSIL.

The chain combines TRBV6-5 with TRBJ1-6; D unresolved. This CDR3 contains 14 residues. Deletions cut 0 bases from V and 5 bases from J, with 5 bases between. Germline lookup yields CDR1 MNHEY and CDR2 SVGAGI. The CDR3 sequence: CASSYSYDNSPLHF. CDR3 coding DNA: TGTGCCAGCAGTTACTCATATGATAATTCACCCCTCCACTTT.

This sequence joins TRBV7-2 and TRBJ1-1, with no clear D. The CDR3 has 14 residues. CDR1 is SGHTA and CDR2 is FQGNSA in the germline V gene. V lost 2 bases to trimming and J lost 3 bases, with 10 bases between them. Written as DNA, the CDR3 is TGTGCCAGCAGCTTATCGTATGGAGACACTGAAGCTTTCTTT. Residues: CASSLSYGDTEAFF.

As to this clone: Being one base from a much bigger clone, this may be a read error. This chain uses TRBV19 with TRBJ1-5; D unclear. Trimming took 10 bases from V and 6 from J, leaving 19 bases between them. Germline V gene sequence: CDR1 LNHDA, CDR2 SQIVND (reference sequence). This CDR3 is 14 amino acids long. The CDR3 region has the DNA TGTGCCACCTCGGTGGGAGAAGAGTTTCAGCCCCAGCATTTT. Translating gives CATSVGEEFQPQHF.

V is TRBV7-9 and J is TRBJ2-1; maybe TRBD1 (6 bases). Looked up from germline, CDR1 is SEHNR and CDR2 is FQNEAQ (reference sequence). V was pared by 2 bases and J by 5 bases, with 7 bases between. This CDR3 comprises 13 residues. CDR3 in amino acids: CASSLNRDNEQFF. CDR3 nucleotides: TGTGCCAGCAGCTTAAACAGGGACAATGAGCAGTTCTTC.

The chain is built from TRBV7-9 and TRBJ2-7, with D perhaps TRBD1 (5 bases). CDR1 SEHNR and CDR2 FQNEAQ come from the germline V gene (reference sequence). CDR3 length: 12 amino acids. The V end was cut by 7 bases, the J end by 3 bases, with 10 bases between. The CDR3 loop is CASIGAGYEQYF. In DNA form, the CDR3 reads TGTGCCAGCATTGGGGCAGGCTACGAGCAGTACTTC. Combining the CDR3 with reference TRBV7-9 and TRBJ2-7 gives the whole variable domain DTGVSQNPRHKITKRGQNVTFRCDPISEHNRLYWYRQTLGQGPEFLTYFQNEAQLEKSRLLSDRFSAERPKGSFSTLEIQRTEQGDSAMYLCASIGAGYEQYFGPGTRLTVT.

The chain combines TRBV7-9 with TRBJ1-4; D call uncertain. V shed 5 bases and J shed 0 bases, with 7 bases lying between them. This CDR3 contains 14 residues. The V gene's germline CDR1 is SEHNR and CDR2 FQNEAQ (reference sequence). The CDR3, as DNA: TGTGCCAGCAGCCCTGAGGCAACTAATGAAAAACTGTTTTTT. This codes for CASSPEATNEKLFF.

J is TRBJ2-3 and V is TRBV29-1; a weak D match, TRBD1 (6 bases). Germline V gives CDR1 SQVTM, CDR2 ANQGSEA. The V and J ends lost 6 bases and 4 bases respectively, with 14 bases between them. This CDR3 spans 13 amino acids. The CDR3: CSVEPRGADTQYF. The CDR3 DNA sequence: TGCAGCGTGGAACCCAGGGGTGCAGATACGCAGTATTTT.

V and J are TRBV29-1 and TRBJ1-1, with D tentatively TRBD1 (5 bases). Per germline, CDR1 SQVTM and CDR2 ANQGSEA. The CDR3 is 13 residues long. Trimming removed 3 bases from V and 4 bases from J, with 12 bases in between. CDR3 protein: CSVEAQGGTEAFF. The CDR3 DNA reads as TGCAGCGTTGAGGCCCAGGGAGGCACTGAAGCTTTCTTT.

The CDR3: CASRGLGATGELFF. For the CDR3, the DNA is TGTGCCAGCAGAGGACTGGGGGCTACCGGGGAGCTGTTTTTT. The V call is TRBV2, the J call TRBJ2-2, with D possibly matching TRBD1 (6 bases). CDR1 SNHLY and CDR2 FYNNEI come from the germline V gene. CDR3 length: 14 amino acids. The V end was cut by 6 bases, the J end by 5 bases, with 13 bases between.

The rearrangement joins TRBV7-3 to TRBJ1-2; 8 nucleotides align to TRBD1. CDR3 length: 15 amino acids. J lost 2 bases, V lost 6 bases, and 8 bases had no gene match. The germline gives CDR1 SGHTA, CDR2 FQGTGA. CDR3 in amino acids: CASSHGGTGNYGYTF. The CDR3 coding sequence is TGTGCCAGCAGTCACGGCGGGACAGGCAACTATGGCTACACCTTC.

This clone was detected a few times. CDR3 in amino acids: CASSTQGSGANVLTF. CDR3 DNA sequence: TGTGCCAGCAGTACCCAGGGATCCGGGGCCAACGTCCTGACTTTC. The chain combines TRBV6-5 with TRBJ2-6; TRBD1 might be the D (5 bases). The CDR3 is 15 residues long. The germline CDR1 and CDR2 sequences are MNHEY and SVGAGI. The germline V and J ends were trimmed by 5 bases and 4 bases, with 12 bases remaining between them.

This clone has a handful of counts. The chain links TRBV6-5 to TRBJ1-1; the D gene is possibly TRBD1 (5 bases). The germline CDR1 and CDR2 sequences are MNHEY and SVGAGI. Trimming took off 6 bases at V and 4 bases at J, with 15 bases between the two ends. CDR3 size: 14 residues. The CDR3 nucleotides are TGTGCCAGCAGCCATCCAGGGAAGGGCACTGAAGCTTTCTTT. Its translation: CASSHPGKGTEAFF.

In nucleotides, the CDR3 is TGTGCCAGCAGCCCCAACTCTCGGGAGCAGTTCTTC. Its protein product is CASSPNSREQFF. The chain couples TRBV7-3 to TRBJ2-1; D gene ambiguous. The CDR3 length is 12 residues. Trimming took 5 bases from V and 10 from J, leaving 12 bases between them. Germline V gene data show CDR1 as SGHTA and CDR2 as FQGTGA. Full variable domain (outside the CDR3, taken from reference TRBV7-3 and TRBJ2-1): GAGVSQTPSNKVTEKGKYVELRCDPISGHTALYWYRQSLGQGPEFLIYFQGTGAADDSGLPNDRFFAVRPEGSVSTLKIQRTERGDSAVYLCASSPNSREQFFGPGTRLTVL.

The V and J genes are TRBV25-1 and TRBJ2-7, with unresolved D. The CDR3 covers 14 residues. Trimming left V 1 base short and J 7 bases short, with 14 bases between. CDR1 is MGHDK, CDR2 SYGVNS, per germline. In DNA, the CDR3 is TGTGCCAGCAGTGAATCCCGTCCGGAGAGGGAGCAGTACTTC. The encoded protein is CASSESRPEREQYF.

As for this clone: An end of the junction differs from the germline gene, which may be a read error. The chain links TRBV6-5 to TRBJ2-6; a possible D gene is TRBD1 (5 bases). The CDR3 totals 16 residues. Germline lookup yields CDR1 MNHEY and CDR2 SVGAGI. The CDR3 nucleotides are TGTGCCAGCAGTTACTCTCCCCGCTCTGGGGCCAACGGCCTGACTTTC. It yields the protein CASSYSPRSGANGLTF.

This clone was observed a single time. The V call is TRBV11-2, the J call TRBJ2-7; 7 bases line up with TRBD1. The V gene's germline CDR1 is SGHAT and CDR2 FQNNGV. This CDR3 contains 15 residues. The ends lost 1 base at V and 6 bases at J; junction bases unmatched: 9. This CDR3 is CASSLGTTGFGEQYF. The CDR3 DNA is TGTGCCAGCAGCTTAGGAACGACAGGGTTTGGCGAGCAGTACTTC.

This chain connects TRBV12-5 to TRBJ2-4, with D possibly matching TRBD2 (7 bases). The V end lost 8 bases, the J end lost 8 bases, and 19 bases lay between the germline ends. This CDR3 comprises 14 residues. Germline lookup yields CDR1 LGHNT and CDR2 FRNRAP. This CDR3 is CASLRGAESDIQYF. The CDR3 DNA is TGTGCTAGTCTTCGGGGGGCAGAGTCGGACATTCAGTACTTC. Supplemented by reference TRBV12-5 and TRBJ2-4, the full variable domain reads DARVTQTPRHKVTEMGQEVTMRCQPILGHNTVFWYRQTMMQGLELLAYFRNRAPLDDSGMPKDRFSAEMPDATLATLKIQPSEPRDSAVYFCASLRGAESDIQYFGAGTRLSVL.

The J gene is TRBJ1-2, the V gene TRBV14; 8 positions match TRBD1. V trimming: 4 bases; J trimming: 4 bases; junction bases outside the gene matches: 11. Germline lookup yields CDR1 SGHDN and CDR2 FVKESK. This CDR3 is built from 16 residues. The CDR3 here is CASSPVGRGLVYGYTF. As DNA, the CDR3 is TGTGCCAGCAGCCCAGTTGGCAGGGGGCTTGTCTATGGCTACACCTTC. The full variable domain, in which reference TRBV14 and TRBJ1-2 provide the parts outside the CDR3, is EAGVTQFPSHSVIEKGQTVTLRCDPISGHDNLYWYRRVMGKEIKFLLHFVKESKQDESGMPNNRFLAERTGGTYSTLKVQPAELEDSGVYFCASSPVGRGLVYGYTFGSGTRLTVV.

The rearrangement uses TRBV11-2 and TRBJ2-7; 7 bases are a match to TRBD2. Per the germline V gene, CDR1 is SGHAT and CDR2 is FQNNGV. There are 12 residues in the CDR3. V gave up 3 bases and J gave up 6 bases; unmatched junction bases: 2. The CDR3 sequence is CASSFSGVEQYF. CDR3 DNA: TGTGCCAGCAGCTTCAGCGGGGTCGAGCAGTACTTC.

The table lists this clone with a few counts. CDR3 loop: CASGLLGQGTGELFF. The CDR3 nucleotides read TGTGCCAGCGGCCTACTGGGACAGGGGACCGGGGAGCTGTTTTTT. The rearrangement uses TRBV28 and TRBJ2-2; 10 positions match TRBD1. Germline V CDR1 and CDR2: MDHEN, SYDVKM. V was clipped by 8 bases and J by 5 bases; unmatched bases: 8. The CDR3 covers 15 residues.

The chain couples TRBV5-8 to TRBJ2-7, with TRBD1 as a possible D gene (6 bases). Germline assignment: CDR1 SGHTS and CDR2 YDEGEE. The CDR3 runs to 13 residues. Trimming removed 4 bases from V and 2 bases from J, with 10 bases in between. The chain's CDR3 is CASSGDTPYEQYF. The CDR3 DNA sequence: TGTGCCAGCAGCGGGGACACCCCCTACGAGCAGTACTTC.

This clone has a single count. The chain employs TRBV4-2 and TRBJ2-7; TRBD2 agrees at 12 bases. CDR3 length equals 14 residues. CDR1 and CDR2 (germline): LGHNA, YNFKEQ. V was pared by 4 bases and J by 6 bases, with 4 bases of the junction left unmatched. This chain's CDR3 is CASSPTSGSGEQYF. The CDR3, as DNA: TGTGCCAGCAGCCCGACTAGCGGGAGTGGCGAGCAGTACTTC.